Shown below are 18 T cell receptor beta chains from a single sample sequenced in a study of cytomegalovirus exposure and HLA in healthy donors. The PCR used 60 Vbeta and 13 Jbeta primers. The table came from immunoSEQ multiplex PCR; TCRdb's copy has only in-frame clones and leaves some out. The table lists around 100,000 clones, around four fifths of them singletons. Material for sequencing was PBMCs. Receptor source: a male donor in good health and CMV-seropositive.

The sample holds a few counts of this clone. CDR3 residues: CASSLGWQGSEKLFF. In DNA, the CDR3 is TGTGCCAGCAGCTTAGGGTGGCAGGGAAGTGAAAAACTGTTTTTT. The genes are TRBV7-8 and TRBJ1-4; possibly TRBD1 for D (5 bases). Germline V gene data show CDR1 as SGHVS and CDR2 as FQNEAQ. V lost 1 base and J lost 7, with 13 bases in between. The CDR3 is made up of 15 amino acids.

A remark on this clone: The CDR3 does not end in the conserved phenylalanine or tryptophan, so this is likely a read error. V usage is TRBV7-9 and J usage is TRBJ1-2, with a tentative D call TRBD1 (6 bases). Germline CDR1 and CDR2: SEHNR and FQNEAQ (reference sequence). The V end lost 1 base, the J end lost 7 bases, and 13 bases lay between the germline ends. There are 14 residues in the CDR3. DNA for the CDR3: TGTGCCAGCAGCTTAGAGACAGGCCGGGTTGGCTACACCGTC. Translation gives CASSLETGRVGYTV.

CDR3: CASSSWEATYEQYF. Written as DNA, the CDR3 is TGTGCCAGCAGTTCGTGGGAGGCAACCTACGAGCAGTACTTC. The rearrangement uses TRBV28 and TRBJ2-7, with a tentative D call TRBD2 (6 bases). The CDR3 has 14 residues. Deletions cut 4 bases from V and 2 bases from J, with 12 bases between. CDR1 and CDR2 (germline): MDHEN, SYDVKM.

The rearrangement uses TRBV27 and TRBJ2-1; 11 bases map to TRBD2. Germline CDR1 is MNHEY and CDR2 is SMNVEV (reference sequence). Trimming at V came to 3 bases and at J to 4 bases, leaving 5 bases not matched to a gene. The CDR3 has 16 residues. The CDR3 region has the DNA TGTGCCAGCAGTTTTGGTCTAGCGGGGGGATACAATGAGCAGTTCTTC. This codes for CASSFGLAGGYNEQFF.

CDR3 DNA: TGTGCCAGCAGCGAGGGCCCCAGAGTCTCCACCTTC. It yields the protein CASSEGPRVSTF. The chain links TRBV6-5 to TRBJ1-2; D unresolved. Trimming left V 6 bases short and J 13 bases short, with 18 bases between. CDR1 and CDR2 (germline): MNHEY, SVGAGI. The CDR3 has 12 residues.

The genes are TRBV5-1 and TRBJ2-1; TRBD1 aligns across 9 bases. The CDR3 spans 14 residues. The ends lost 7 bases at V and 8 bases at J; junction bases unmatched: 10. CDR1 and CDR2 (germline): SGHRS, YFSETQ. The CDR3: CASASGTGTDEQFF. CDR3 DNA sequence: TGCGCCAGCGCATCCGGGACAGGGACCGATGAGCAGTTCTTC.

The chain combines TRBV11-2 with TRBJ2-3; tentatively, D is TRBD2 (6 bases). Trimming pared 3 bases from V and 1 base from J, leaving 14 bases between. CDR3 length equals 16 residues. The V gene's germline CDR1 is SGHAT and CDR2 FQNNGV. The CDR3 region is CASSLGGNDRTDTQYF. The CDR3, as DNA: TGTGCCAGCAGCTTGGGCGGGAACGATCGCACAGATACGCAGTATTTT.

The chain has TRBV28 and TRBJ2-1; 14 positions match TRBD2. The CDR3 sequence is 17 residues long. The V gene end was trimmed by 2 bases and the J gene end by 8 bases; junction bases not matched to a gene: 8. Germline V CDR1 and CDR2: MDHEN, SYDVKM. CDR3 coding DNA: TGTGCCAGCAGTTTACCCCCGGGACTAGCGGGAGAGGATGAGCAGTTCTTC. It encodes CASSLPPGLAGEDEQFF.

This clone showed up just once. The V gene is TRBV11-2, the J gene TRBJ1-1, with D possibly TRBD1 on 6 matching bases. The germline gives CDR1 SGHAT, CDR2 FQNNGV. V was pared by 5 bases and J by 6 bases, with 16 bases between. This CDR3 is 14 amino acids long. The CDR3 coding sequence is TGTGCCAGCAGCCCTCTGGTCGGGACATCTGAAGCTTTCTTT. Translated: CASSPLVGTSEAFF.

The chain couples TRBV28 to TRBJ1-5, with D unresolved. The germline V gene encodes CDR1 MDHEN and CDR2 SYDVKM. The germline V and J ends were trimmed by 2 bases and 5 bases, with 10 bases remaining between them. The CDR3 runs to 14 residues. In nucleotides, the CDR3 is TGTGCCAGCAGTTTAAGTATTGGCCATCAGCCCCAGCATTTT. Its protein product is CASSLSIGHQPQHF. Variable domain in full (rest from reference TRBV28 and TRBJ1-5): DVKVTQSSRYLVKRTGEKVFLECVQDMDHENMFWYRQDPGLGLRLIYFSYDVKMKEKGDIPEGYSVSREKKERFSLILESASTNQTSMYLCASSLSIGHQPQHFGDGTRLSIL.

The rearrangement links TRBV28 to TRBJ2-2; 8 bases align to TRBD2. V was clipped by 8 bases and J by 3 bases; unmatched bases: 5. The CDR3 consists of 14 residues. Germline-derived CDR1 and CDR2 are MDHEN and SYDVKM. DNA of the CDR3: TGTGCCAGCCGGCGGGGGGAGGACACCGGGGAGCTGTTTTTT. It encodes CASRRGEDTGELFF. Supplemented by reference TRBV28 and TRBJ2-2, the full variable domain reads DVKVTQSSRYLVKRTGEKVFLECVQDMDHENMFWYRQDPGLGLRLIYFSYDVKMKEKGDIPEGYSVSREKKERFSLILESASTNQTSMYLCASRRGEDTGELFFGEGSRLTVL.

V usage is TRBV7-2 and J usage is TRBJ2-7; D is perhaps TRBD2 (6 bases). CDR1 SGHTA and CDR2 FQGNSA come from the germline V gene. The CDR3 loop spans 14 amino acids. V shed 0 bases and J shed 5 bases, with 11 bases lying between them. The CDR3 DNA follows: TGTGCCAGCAGCTTAGCGGGATGGGGGGACGAGCAGTACTTC. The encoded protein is CASSLAGWGDEQYF.

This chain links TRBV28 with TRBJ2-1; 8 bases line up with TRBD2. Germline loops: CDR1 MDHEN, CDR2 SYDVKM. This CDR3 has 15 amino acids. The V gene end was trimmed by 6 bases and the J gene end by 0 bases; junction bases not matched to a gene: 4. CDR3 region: CASRRGVSSYNEQFF. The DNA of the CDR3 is TGTGCCAGCAGGCGGGGGGTAAGCTCCTACAATGAGCAGTTCTTC.

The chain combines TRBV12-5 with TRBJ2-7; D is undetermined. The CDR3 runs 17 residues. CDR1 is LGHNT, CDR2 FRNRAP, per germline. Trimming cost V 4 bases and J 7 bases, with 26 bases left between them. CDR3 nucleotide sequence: TGTGCTAGTGGTTCCTCCGCCGGAGACGGAAACTTACGGGAGCAGTACTTC. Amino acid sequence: CASGSSAGDGNLREQYF. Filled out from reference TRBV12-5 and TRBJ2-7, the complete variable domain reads DARVTQTPRHKVTEMGQEVTMRCQPILGHNTVFWYRQTMMQGLELLAYFRNRAPLDDSGMPKDRFSAEMPDATLATLKIQPSEPRDSAVYFCASGSSAGDGNLREQYFGPGTRLTVT.

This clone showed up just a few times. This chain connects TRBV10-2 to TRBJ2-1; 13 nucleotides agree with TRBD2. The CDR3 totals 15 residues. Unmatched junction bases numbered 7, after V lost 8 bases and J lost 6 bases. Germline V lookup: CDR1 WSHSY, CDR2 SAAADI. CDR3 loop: CASRLGTSGINEQFF. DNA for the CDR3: TGCGCCAGCCGACTAGGGACTAGCGGGATCAATGAGCAGTTCTTC.

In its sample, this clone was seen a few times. The DNA of the CDR3 is TGTGCCACCAGCAGAGCGGGACAGAACTACGAGCAGTACTTC. Its protein is CATSRAGQNYEQYF. The rearrangement uses TRBV15 and TRBJ2-7; the match to TRBD1 covers 7 bases. With V trimmed by 1 base and J by 3 bases, 3 bases remained unmatched. Germline V CDR1 and CDR2: LNHNV, YYDKDF (reference sequence). The CDR3 has 14 amino acids.

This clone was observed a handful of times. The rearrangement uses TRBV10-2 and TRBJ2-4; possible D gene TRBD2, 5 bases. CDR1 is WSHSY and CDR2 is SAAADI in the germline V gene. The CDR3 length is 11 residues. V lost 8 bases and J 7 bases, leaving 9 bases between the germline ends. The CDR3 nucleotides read TGCGCCAGCGTGGGAGTGAACATTCAGTACTTC. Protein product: CASVGVNIQYF.

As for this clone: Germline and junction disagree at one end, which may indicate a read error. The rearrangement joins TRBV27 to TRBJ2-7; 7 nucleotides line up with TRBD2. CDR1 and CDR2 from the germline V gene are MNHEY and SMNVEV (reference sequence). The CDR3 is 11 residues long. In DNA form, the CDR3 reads TGTGCCAGCACATCAAGCGGGACCGAGTTCTTC. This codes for CASTSSGTEFF.